This T cell receptor beta chain was recorded in a study of blood T cell repertoires in COVID-19. Trimming took off 3 bases at V and 0 bases at J, with 13 bases between the two ends. The CDR3 sequence is 16 residues long. The germline gives CDR1 SGHTA, CDR2 FQGNSA. This clone was observed once. Sequencing used immunoSEQ multiplex PCR; TCRdb keeps in-frame clones, though not all of them. The repertoire holds 75,000 to 90,000 clones, with about 92% as singletons. Sequencing input: peripheral blood. This chain connects TRBV7-2 to TRBJ2-3; unclear D gene. This clonotype was obtained from a man aged 18 to 29 with COVID-19, enrolled during active disease. The CDR3 sequence: CASSFRGLSSTDTQYF. The CDR3 coding sequence is TGTGCCAGCAGCTTTAGAGGTTTATCTAGCACAGATACGCAGTATTTT. The full variable domain, with the rest looked up from reference TRBV7-2 and TRBJ2-3, is GAGVSQSPSNKVTEKGKDVELRCDPISGHTALYWYRQSLGQGLEFLIYFQGNSAPDKSGLPSDRFSAERTGGSVSTLTIQRTQQEDSAVYLCASSFRGLSSTDTQYFGPGTRLTVL.